Below, 2 T cell receptor beta chains from the same sample are listed, as sequenced in a study of control samples from healthy donors and cancer patients. Repertoires were generated with immunoSEQ multiplex PCR, while TCRdb's copy carries only in-frame clones and drops some. Here the sample spans 30,000 to 40,000 clones, approximately 95% being singletons. The specimen was PBMCs. These TCRs come from a middle-aged man with colorectal cancer.

A note on this clone: This CDR3 is also generated by other DNA sequences in the sample. The chain carries TRBV5-1 and TRBJ1-1; no firm D call. Trimming stripped 0 bases from V and 0 bases from J, with 3 bases between. The germline V gene encodes CDR1 SGHRS and CDR2 YFSETQ. CDR3 size: 13 residues. CDR3 protein: CASSLEMNTEAFF. DNA of the CDR3: TGCGCCAGCAGCTTGGAGATGAACACTGAAGCTTTCTTT.

This rearrangement joins TRBV4-1 to TRBJ1-5; no definite D call. Germline loops: CDR1 MGHRA, CDR2 YSYEKL. The V end was cut by 4 bases, the J end by 0 bases, with 13 bases between. CDR3 length: 16 residues. The CDR3 region is CASSPRAGNSNQPQHF. As DNA, the CDR3 is TGCGCCAGCAGCCCCCGGGCAGGAAATAGCAATCAGCCCCAGCATTTT.